The entry that follows covers one TCR beta chain sequence. The source of the sample is a study of cytomegalovirus exposure and HLA in healthy donors. Looked up from germline, CDR1 is KGHSH and CDR2 is LQKENI. CDR3 length: 14 amino acids. Losses at the gene ends were 6 bases for V and 3 bases for J; bases not matched to a gene: 7. Amplification used 60 Vbeta primers and 13 Jbeta primers. Sequenced by immunoSEQ multiplex PCR; TCRdb stores in-frame clones only, minus some. This sample has 150,000 to 200,000 clones; around 83% occur once, and the top ten carry roughly 1.6%. The rearrangement joins TRBV18 to TRBJ1-1; 7 bases match TRBD1. This clonotype originated in a man in his fifties or sixties in good health and CMV-seronegative. The specimen sequenced was PBMCs. CDR3 DNA sequence: TGTGCCAGCTCGCGGGGACAGACAGACACTGAAGCTTTCTTT. Its protein is CASSRGQTDTEAFF. The variable domain in full, with the rest retrieved from reference TRBV18 and TRBJ1-1, is NAGVMQNPRHLVRRRGQEARLRCSPMKGHSHVYWYRQLPEEGLKFMVYLQKENIIDESGMPKERFSAEFPKEGPSILRIQQVVRGDSAAYFCASSRGQTDTEAFFGQGTRLTVV.